The 17 T cell receptor beta chains below come from one sample, sequenced in a study of blood T cells in healthy people across ages. Next came a second PCR, run for about 7 to 12 cycles, which used a sample-barcoded 5' primer along with a J-beta primer mix. TCRdb re-analysed the 5' RACE reads in MiXCR, keeping a single row per CDR3 protein. Of fewer than 800,000 distinct CDR3 sequences listed, roughly 25% are singletons. The same data also went into a second study, on T cells of mothers and their children.

The sample consisted of blood. All receptors derive from a boy between 10 and 17 years old in good health.

The table lists this clonotype with a few counts. The genes are TRBV29-1 and TRBJ2-5; 10 nucleotides agree with TRBD2. After removal of 4 bases from V and 5 bases from J, the junction contained 7 bases not matched to a gene. Germline CDR1 SQVTM, CDR2 ANQGSEA. This CDR3 is built from 14 residues. As DNA, the CDR3 is TGCAGCGTTGGCTCTAGCGGGAGCGTTGAGACCCAGTACTTC. Its protein is CSVGSSGSVETQYF.

This clonotype has more than one count but fewer than ten. The genes are TRBV2 and TRBJ2-5; 9 bases agree with TRBD1. Germline trimming cut 8 bases from V and 4 bases from J; bases unmatched to any gene: 2. The germline gives CDR1 SNHLY, CDR2 FYNNEI. The length of the CDR3 is 12 residues. The CDR3 is CASVGQGETQYF. The CDR3 nucleotides read TGTGCCAGCGTGGGACAGGGAGAGACCCAGTACTTC.

The chain recombines TRBV7-9 with TRBJ1-3; perhaps TRBD1 as D (6 bases). V lost 1 base, J lost 3 bases, and 7 bases lay in between. The CDR3 has 14 residues. Germline loops: CDR1 SEHNR, CDR2 FQNEAQ (reference sequence). The CDR3 here is CASSLGDIGNTIYF. CDR3 sequence (DNA): TGTGCCAGCAGCTTAGGGGACATTGGAAACACCATATATTTT.

V gene TRBV6-2 or TRBV6-3 combines with J gene TRBJ2-4, with TRBD1 as a possible D gene (6 bases). The V gene lost 4 bases and the J gene lost 7 bases, with 14 bases spanning the gap. The germline CDR1 and CDR2 sequences are MNHEY and SVGEGT. This CDR3 spans 14 amino acids. CDR3 residues: CASSWGPSPNIQYF. The CDR3 nucleotides read TGTGCCAGCAGTTGGGGGCCCTCCCCGAACATTCAGTACTTC.

This clonotype was observed a few times. This chain joins TRBV6-5 and TRBJ2-1; D is uncertain. The assigned J gene may be wrong: the sequence end matches TRBJ2-5 better. CDR1 and CDR2 from the germline V gene are MNHEY and SVGAGI. The CDR3 runs to 14 residues. For the CDR3, the DNA is TGTGCCAGCAGTTACTCAATAAAGCCAGAGACCCAGTACTTC. Its protein product is CASSYSIKPETQYF.

V and J are TRBV25-1 and TRBJ2-5; D gene uncertain. The germline V gene encodes CDR1 MGHDK and CDR2 SYGVNS. Trimming stripped 2 bases from V and 2 bases from J, with 18 bases between. There are 17 residues in the CDR3. This CDR3 is CASSEIPPAARQETQYF. The CDR3, as DNA: TGTGCCAGCAGTGAAATACCCCCGGCAGCACGTCAAGAGACCCAGTACTTC.

This chain connects TRBV24-1 to TRBJ2-7, with D unclear. Germline CDR1 is KGHDR and CDR2 is SFDVKD. This CDR3 is built from 11 residues. V lost 5 bases to trimming and J lost 7 bases, with 8 bases between them. The CDR3 loop reads CATSASGEQYF. DNA for the CDR3: TGTGCCACCAGTGCGTCGGGTGAGCAGTACTTC.

The chain links TRBV7-2 to TRBJ2-1; 14 nucleotides agree with TRBD2. Germline loops: CDR1 SGHTA, CDR2 FQGNSA. This CDR3 is built from 18 residues. V lost 1 base to trimming and J lost 5 bases; unmatched junction nucleotides: 7. CDR3 sequence (DNA): TGTGCCAGCAGCTTAGGACGACCGGGACTAGCGGGAGACAATGAGCAGTTCTTC. It encodes CASSLGRPGLAGDNEQFF.

The rearrangement links TRBV2 to TRBJ2-1, with unresolved D. The CDR3 consists of 14 residues. Germline V gene sequence: CDR1 SNHLY, CDR2 FYNNEI. The V end was cut by 6 bases, the J end by 0 bases, with 9 bases between. In DNA form, the CDR3 reads TGTGCCAGCAGCGACTCCAGCTCCTACAATGAGCAGTTCTTC. This translates into CASSDSSSYNEQFF.

The CDR3 region is CASRRTLAGVQETQYF. The CDR3 DNA reads as TGTGCCAGCAGGCGAACTCTAGCGGGAGTCCAAGAGACCCAGTACTTC. The chain joins TRBV28 to TRBJ2-5, with TRBD2 identical over 10 bases. The CDR3 runs to 16 residues. Trimming at V came to 6 bases and at J to 1 base, leaving 8 bases not matched to a gene. CDR1 is MDHEN and CDR2 is SYDVKM in the germline V gene.

This rearrangement joins TRBV6-5 to TRBJ2-7; D gene ambiguous. Germline lookup yields CDR1 MNHEY and CDR2 SVGAGI. Trimming stripped 8 bases from V and 0 bases from J, with 11 bases between. This CDR3 is 13 amino acids long. The CDR3 nucleotides read TGTGCCAGCCCGCACAGTCCCTCCTACGAGCAGTACTTC. This encodes CASPHSPSYEQYF.

J is TRBJ2-5 and V is TRBV29-1; possibly TRBD1 for D (5 bases). CDR1 and CDR2 from the germline V gene are SQVTM and ANQGSEA. The V end was cut by 5 bases, the J end by 1 base, with 14 bases between. The length of the CDR3 is 14 residues. As DNA, the CDR3 is TGCAGCGTTCGATCCCGGACATTCCAAGAGACCCAGTACTTC. Translation: CSVRSRTFQETQYF.

This clonotype appeared a few times. The rearrangement links TRBV27 to TRBJ1-5; D is ambiguous. From germline, CDR1 is MNHEY and CDR2 SMNVEV (reference sequence). The CDR3 loop spans 13 amino acids. CDR3 nucleotides: TGTGTCAGTAGAGGATTTGGTGGTCAGCCCCAGCATTTT. Residues: CVSRGFGGQPQHF.

The J gene is TRBJ2-4, the V gene TRBV29-1; 14 bases align to TRBD2. Germline trimming cut 6 bases from V and 1 base from J; bases unmatched to any gene: 8. CDR1 SQVTM and CDR2 ANQGSEA come from the germline V gene. The CDR3 is 17 residues long. The chain's CDR3 is CSVATSGRVGAKNIQYF. For the CDR3, the DNA is TGCAGCGTCGCGACTAGCGGGAGGGTGGGGGCCAAAAACATTCAGTACTTC.

This sequence joins TRBV29-1 and TRBJ1-1, with 7 bases identical to TRBD1. In germline, CDR1 is SQVTM, CDR2 ANQGSEA. V shed 7 bases and J 1 base; nucleotides not matched to a gene: 12. The CDR3 has 15 residues. CDR3 loop: CSDRQGIWGNTEAFF. CDR3 DNA sequence: TGCAGCGATCGACAGGGTATCTGGGGGAACACTGAAGCTTTCTTT.

The sample holds a few counts of this clonotype. This chain joins TRBV7-2 and TRBJ2-1; D possibly corresponds to TRBD1 (5 bases). CDR3 length: 15 residues. The V gene's germline CDR1 is SGHTA and CDR2 FQGNSA. The V end was cut by 1 base, the J end by 8 bases, with 15 bases between. The CDR3 loop reads CASSLEYSSRDEQFF. The CDR3 region has the DNA TGTGCCAGCAGCTTAGAGTACTCGAGCAGGGATGAGCAGTTCTTC.

The chain uses TRBV6-6 and TRBJ2-3; 10 bases fit TRBD2. Germline loops: CDR1 MNHNY, CDR2 SVGAGI (reference sequence). Germline trimming cut 8 bases from V and 2 bases from J; bases unmatched to any gene: 7. The CDR3 extends over 15 amino acids. CDR3 sequence reads: CASWIAGGDTDTQYF. The CDR3 nucleotides are TGTGCCAGCTGGATAGCGGGGGGAGACACAGATACGCAGTATTTT.